This passage covers 3 T cell receptor beta chains from one sample sequenced in a study of CD8 T cells in ankylosing spondylitis (dated by TCRdb to about 2017). The library was produced with 5' RACE. For sequencing, an Illumina HiSeq 2500 was employed. TCRdb passed the public sequencing reads through fastp at Q25 and MiXCR, retaining productive beta sequences. Rows are combined by CDR3 protein, so each entry shows the most common genes and DNA. Present in this sample are approximately 240,000 distinct CDR3 sequences, roughly a tenth of which were seen just once. Jointly, the top ten make up 2.6% of the sample. Sequenced: blood, either unsorted or a sorted T cell fraction (not recorded which). The receptors come from a male donor with ankylosing spondylitis or in good health (not recorded which).

The chain joins TRBV10-3 to TRBJ2-7; maybe TRBD2 (6 bases). The CDR3 runs to 14 residues. Germline CDR1 and CDR2: ENHRY and SYGVKD. The V end was cut by 10 bases, the J end by 0 bases, with 16 bases between. The CDR3: CATLAGPRSYEQYF. CDR3 in DNA: TGTGCCACCCTCGCGGGGCCTCGCTCCTACGAGCAGTACTTC.

This chain links TRBV11-2 with TRBJ1-1; 8 bases fit TRBD1. CDR3 length: 18 residues. Germline-derived CDR1 and CDR2 are SGHAT and FQNNGV. V shed 3 bases, J shed 3 bases, and the junction held 15 bases outside the gene matches. The CDR3 sequence is CASSFPLTGGGKDTEAFF. DNA for the CDR3: TGTGCCAGCAGCTTCCCCCTAACAGGGGGAGGGAAGGACACTGAAGCTTTCTTT.

This clonotype was seen many times. This chain connects TRBV12-3 or TRBV12-4 to TRBJ2-7; 9 bases are shared with TRBD1. The CDR3 covers 14 residues. Trimming at V came to 1 base and at J to 3 bases, leaving 1 base not matched to a gene. CDR3 amino acids: CASSLGDRDYEQYF. CDR3 bases: TGTGCCAGCAGTTTAGGGGACAGGGACTACGAGCAGTACTTC.